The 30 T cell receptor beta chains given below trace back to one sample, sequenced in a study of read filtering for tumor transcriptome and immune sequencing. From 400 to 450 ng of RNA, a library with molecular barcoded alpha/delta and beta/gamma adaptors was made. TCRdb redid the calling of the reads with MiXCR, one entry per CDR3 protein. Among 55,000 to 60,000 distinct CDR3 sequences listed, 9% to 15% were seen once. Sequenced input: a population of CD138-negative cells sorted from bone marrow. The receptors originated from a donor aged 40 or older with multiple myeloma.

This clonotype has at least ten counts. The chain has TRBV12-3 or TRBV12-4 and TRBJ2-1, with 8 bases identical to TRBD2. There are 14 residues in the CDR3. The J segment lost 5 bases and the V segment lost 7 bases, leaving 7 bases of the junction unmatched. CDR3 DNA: TGTGCCAGCAAGCGAGCGGGGGAAAACAATGAGCAGTTCTTC. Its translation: CASKRAGENNEQFF.

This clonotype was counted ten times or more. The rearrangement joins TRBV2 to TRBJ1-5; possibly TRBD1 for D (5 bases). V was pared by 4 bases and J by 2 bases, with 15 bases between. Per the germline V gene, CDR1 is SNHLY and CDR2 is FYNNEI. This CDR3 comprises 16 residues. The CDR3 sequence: CASSGGRPRGNQPQHF. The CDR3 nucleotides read TGTGCCAGCAGTGGGGGCCGGCCCCGAGGCAATCAGCCCCAGCATTTT.

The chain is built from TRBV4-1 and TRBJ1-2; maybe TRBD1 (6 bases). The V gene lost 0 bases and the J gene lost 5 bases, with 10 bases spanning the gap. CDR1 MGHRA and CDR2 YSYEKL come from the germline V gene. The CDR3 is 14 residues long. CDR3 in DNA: TGCGCCAGCAGCCAAGATCAGGGGTATTATGGCTACACCTTC. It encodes CASSQDQGYYGYTF.

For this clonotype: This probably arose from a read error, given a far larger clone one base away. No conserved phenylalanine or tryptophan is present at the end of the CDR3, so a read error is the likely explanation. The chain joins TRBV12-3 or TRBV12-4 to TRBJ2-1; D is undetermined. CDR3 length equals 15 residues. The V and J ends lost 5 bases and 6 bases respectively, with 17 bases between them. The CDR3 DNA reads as TGTGCCAGCAGTCTGATTAGAGTAGCTCCCAATGAGCAGTTCCTC. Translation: CASSLIRVAPNEQFL.

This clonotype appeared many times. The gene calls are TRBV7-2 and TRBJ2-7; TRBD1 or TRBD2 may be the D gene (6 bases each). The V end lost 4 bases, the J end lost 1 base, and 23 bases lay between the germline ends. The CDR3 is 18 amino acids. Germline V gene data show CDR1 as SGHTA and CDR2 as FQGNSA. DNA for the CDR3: TGTGCCAGCAGCTCAATTATTCTGGGGGGCACCTTTTCCTACGAGCAGTACTTC. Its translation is CASSSIILGGTFSYEQYF. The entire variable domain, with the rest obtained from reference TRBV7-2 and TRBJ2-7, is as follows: GAGVSQSPSNKVTEKGKDVELRCDPISGHTALYWYRQSLGQGLEFLIYFQGNSAPDKSGLPSDRFSAERTGGSVSTLTIQRTQQEDSAVYLCASSSIILGGTFSYEQYFGPGTRLTVT.

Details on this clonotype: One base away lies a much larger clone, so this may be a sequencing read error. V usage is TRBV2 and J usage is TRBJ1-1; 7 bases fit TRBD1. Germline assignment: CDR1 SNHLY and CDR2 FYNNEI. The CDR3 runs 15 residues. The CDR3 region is CASSEARGLNAEAFF. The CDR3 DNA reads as TGTGCCAGCAGTGAAGCGAGGGGGCTGAACGCTGAAGCTTTCTTT.

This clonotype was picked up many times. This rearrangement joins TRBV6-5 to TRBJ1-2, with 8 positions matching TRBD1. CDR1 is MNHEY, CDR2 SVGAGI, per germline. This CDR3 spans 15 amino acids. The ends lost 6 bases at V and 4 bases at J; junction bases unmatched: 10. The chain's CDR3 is CASRSTGGDSYGYTF. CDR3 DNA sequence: TGTGCCAGCAGGAGTACAGGGGGGGATAGCTATGGCTACACCTTC.

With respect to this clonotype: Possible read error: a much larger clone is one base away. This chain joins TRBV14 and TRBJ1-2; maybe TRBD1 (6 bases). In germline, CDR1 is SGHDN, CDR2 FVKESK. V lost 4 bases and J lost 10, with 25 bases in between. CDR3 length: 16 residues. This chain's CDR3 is CASSLKGGGAWGVYTF. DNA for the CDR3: TGTGCCAGCAGCCTCAAAGGAGGGGGTGCATGGGGAGTCTACACCTTC.

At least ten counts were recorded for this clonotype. This chain's CDR3 is CAISEFKLGSSYNEQFF. The CDR3 DNA follows: TGTGCCATCAGTGAGTTCAAACTTGGGAGCTCCTACAATGAGCAGTTCTTC. The chain employs TRBV10-3 and TRBJ2-1; D is perhaps TRBD2 (5 bases). CDR1 ENHRY and CDR2 SYGVKD come from the germline V gene. The CDR3 length is 17 residues. The V and J ends lost 1 base and 0 bases respectively, with 13 bases between them.

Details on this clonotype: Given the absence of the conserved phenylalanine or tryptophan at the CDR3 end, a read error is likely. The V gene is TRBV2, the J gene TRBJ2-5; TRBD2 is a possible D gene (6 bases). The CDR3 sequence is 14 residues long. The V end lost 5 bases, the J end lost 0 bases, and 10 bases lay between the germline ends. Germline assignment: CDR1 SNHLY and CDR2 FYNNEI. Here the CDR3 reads CASSLTRDQETQYL. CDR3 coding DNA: TGTGCCAGCAGTCTGACTAGAGACCAAGAGACCCAGTACCTC.

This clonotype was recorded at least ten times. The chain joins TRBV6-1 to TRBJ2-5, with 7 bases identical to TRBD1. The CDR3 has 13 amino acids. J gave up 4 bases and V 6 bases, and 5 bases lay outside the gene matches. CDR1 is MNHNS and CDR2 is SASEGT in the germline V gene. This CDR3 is CASSRQGRETQYF. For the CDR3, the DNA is TGTGCCAGCAGCCGACAGGGTCGAGAGACCCAGTACTTC.

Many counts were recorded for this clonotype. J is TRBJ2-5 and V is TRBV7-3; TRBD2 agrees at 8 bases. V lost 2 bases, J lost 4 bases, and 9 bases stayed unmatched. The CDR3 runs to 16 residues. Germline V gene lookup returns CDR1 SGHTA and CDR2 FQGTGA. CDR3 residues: CASSLLGGATPETQYF. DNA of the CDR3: TGTGCCAGCAGCTTACTCGGGGGGGCGACCCCAGAGACCCAGTACTTC.

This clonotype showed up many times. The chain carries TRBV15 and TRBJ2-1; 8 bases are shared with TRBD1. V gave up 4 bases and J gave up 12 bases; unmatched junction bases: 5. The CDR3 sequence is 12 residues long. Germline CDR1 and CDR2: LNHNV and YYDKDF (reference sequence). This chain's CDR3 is CATSNDRGRQFF. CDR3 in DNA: TGTGCCACCAGCAACGACAGGGGCCGGCAGTTCTTC.

The CDR3 is CAWSNGQTYEQYF. The CDR3 DNA follows: TGTGCCTGGAGTAACGGACAGACCTACGAGCAGTACTTC. The chain has TRBV30 and TRBJ2-7, with D possibly TRBD1 on 6 matching bases. The ends were cut back, 2 bases at V and 2 bases at J, with 10 bases in the middle. The germline V gene has CDR1 GTSNPN and CDR2 SVGIG (reference sequence). The length of the CDR3 is 13 residues. The full variable domain, completed using reference TRBV30 and TRBJ2-7, is SQTIHQWPATLVQPVGSPLSLECTVEGTSNPNLYWYRQAAGRGLQLLFYSVGIGQISSEVPQNLSASRPQDRQFILSSKKLLLSDSGFYLCAWSNGQTYEQYFGPGTRLTVT.

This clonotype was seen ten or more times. The CDR3 region is CASREGAVVEQFF. CDR3 DNA sequence: TGTGCCAGCAGGGAGGGGGCTGTGGTGGAGCAGTTCTTC. This chain links TRBV6-5 with TRBJ2-1; D may be TRBD1 (7 bases). The germline V gene has CDR1 MNHEY and CDR2 SVGAGI. V lost 6 bases and J lost 10, with 16 bases in between. CDR3 length: 13 residues.

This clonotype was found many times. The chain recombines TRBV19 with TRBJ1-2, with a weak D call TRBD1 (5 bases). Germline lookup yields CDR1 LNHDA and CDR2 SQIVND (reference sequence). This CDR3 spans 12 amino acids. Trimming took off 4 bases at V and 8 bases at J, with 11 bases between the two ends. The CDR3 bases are TGTGCCAGTAGTAACTCCGCAGGGGGCTACACCTTC. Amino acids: CASSNSAGGYTF.

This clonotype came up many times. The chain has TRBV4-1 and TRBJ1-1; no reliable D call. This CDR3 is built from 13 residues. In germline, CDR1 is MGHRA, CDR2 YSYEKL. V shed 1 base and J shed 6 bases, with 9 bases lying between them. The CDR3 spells CASSQGGFPEAFF. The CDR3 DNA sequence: TGCGCCAGCAGCCAAGGCGGGTTTCCTGAAGCTTTCTTT.

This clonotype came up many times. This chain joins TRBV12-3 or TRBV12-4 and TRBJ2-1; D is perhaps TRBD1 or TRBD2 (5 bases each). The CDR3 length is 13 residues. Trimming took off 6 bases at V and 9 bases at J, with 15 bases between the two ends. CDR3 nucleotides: TGTGCCAGCAGGGGGCTAGCATTGGGTGAGCAGTTCTTC. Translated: CASRGLALGEQFF.

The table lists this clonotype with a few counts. CDR3 in DNA: TGTGCCATCAGTGAGGTAAATGAGCAGTTCTTC. This encodes CAISEVNEQFF. V gene TRBV10-3 combines with J gene TRBJ2-1; no definite D call. The CDR3 consists of 11 residues. Trimming left V 2 bases short and J 7 bases short, with 3 bases between. From germline, CDR1 is ENHRY and CDR2 SYGVKD.

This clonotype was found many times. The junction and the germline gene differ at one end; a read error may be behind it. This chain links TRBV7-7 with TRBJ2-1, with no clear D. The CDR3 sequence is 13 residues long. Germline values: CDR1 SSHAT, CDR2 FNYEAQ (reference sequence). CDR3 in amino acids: CASSLQLDNEQFF. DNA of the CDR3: TGTGCTAGCAGCCTACAATTGGACAATGAGCAGTTCTTC.

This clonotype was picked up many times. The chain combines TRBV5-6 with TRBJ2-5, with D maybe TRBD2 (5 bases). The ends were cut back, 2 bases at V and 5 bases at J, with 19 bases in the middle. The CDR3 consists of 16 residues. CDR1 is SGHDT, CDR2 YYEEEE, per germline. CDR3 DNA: TGTGCCAGCAGCTTAGGGCAGCCGGGGTCCTTGGAGACCCAGTACTTC. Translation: CASSLGQPGSLETQYF.

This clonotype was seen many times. The DNA of the CDR3 is TGTGCCAGCAGTAAAAGACAGGGGGGGTACCAAGAGACCCAGTACTTC. It specifies CASSKRQGGYQETQYF. The chain is built from TRBV6-5 and TRBJ2-5; TRBD1 aligns across 9 bases. Per germline, CDR1 MNHEY and CDR2 SVGAGI. The junction had 7 bases not matched to a gene; V was cut back by 5 bases and J by 0 bases. The CDR3 is 16 amino acids.

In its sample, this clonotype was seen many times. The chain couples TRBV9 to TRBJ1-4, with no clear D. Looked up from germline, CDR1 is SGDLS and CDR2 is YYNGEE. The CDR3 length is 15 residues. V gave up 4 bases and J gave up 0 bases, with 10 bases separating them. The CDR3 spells CASSLSHATNEKLFF. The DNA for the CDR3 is TGTGCCAGCAGCCTCTCTCATGCAACTAATGAAAAACTGTTTTTT.

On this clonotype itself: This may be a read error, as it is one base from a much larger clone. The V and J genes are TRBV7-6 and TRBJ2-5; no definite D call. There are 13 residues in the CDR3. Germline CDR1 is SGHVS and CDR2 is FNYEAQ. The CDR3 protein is CASSLSIQETQCF. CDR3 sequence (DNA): TGTGCCAGCAGCTTGTCCATCCAAGAGACCCAGTGCTTC.

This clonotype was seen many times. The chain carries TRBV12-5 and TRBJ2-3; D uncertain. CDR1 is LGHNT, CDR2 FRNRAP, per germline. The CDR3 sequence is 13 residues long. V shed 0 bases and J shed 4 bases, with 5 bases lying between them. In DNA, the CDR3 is TGTGCTAGTGGTTTGGTCATTCCAGATACGCAGTATTTT. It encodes CASGLVIPDTQYF.

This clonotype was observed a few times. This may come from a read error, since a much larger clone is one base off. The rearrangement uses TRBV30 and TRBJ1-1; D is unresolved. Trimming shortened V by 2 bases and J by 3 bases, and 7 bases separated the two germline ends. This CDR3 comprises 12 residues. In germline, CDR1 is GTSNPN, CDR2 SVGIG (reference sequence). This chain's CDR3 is CAWSRVDTEAFF. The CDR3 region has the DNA TGTGCCTGGAGTCGGGTGGACACTGAAGCTTTCTTT. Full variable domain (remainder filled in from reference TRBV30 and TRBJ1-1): SQTIHQWPATLVQPVGSPLSLECTVEGTSNPNLYWYRQAAGRGLQLLFYSVGIGQISSEVPQNLSASRPQDRQFILSSKKLLLSDSGFYLCAWSRVDTEAFFGQGTRLTVV.

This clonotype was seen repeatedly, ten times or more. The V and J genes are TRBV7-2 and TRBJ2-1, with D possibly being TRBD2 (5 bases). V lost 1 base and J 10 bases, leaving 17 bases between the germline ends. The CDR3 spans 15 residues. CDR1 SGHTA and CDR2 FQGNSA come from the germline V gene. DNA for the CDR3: TGTGCCAGCAGCTTAGGAGGACTCAACCAAGAGGAGCAGTTCTTC. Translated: CASSLGGLNQEEQFF.

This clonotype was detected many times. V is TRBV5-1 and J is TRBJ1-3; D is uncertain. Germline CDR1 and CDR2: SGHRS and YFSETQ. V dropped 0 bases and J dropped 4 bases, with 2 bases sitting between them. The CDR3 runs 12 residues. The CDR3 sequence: CASSLEGNTIYF. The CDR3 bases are TGCGCCAGCAGCTTGGAAGGAAACACCATATATTTT.

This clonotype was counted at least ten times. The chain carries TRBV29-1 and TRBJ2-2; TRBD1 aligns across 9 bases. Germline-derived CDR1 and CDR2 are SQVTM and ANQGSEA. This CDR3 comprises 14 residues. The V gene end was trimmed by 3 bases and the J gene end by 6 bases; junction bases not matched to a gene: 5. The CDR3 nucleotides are TGCAGCGTTGATGGAACAGGGGGCCCCGGGGAGCTGTTTTTT. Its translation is CSVDGTGGPGELFF.

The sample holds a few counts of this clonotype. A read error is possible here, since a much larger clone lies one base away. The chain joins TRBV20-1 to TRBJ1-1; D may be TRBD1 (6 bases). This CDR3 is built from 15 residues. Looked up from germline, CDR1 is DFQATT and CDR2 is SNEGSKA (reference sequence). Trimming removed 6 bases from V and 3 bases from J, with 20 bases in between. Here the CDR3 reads CSAHRDFRMYTEAFF. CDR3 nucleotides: TGCAGTGCCCACAGGGATTTCCGCATGTACACTGAAGCTTTCTTT.